Listed below are T cell receptor beta chains from one sample, sequenced in a study of cytomegalovirus exposure and HLA in healthy donors. Assay: immunoSEQ multiplex PCR; the TCRdb copy retains only in-frame clones and omits some. The repertoire holds 120,000 or so clones, about three quarters seen once, with around 3.6% in the top ten. The sequenced sample consisted of PBMCs. These TCRs come from a man aged 30 to 45 in good health and CMV-seronegative. The CDR3 runs from the conserved cysteine through the conserved F or W. Fields, in order: D gene, clone size, J gene, V gene, CDR3 DNA, CDR3 protein. The D gene is left open where the match is weak. Expanded clones get a size class; other rows say once, few or many, or leave the size out.

>NA|NA|TRBJ2-6|TRBV2
TGTGCCAGCAGTGAACGACCGGGCTCTGGGGCCAACGTCCTGACTTTC
CASSERPGSGANVLTF
>TRBD2|NA|TRBJ2-5|TRBV5-1
TGCGCCAGCAGCTTGGCCGGGACTAGCGGGACGCAAGAGACCCAGTACTTC
CASSLAGTSGTQETQYF
>NA|NA|TRBJ2-2|TRBV4-2
TGTGCCAGCAGCCAAGAAGGGAGAACGGGGACGAACACCGGGGAGCTGTTTTTT
CASSQEGRTGTNTGELFF
>TRBD1|NA|TRBJ1-2|TRBV18
TGTGCCAGCTCACCCCGGGACAGGGGCCCCCGCCATCATGGCTACACCTTC
CASSPRDRGPRHHGYTF
>NA|NA|TRBJ2-1|TRBV6-5
TGTGCCAGCAGTTACTCGGGCCACCACCAGGTCGATGAGCAGTTCTTC
CASSYSGHHQVDEQFF
>NA|NA|TRBJ2-7|TRBV18
TGTGCCAGCTCTACGCGGAGCTTTGGTGGTAGAGCCTACGAGCAGTACTTC
CASSTRSFGGRAYEQYF
>TRBD1|NA|TRBJ2-1|TRBV6-5
TGTGCCAGCAGTTTCACGCCGGGACAGGCTTACAATGAGCAGTTCTTC
CASSFTPGQAYNEQFF
>TRBD2|NA|TRBJ2-1|TRBV5-5
TGTGCCAGCAGCTTGTTGCGGGGACTAGATGCGAATGAGCAGTTCTTC
CASSLLRGLDANEQFF
>NA|few|TRBJ1-4|TRBV2
TGTGCCAGCAGTGAAGGCGCTACAACTAATGAAAAACTGTTTTTT
CASSEGATTNEKLFF
>TRBD1|NA|TRBJ2-7|TRBV10-3
TGTGCCATCAGTGCGGGACAGGATGACTACGAGCAGTACTTC
CAISAGQDDYEQYF
>TRBD1|few|TRBJ2-6|TRBV9
TGTGCCAGCAGCGCCTCCCGGGACAGGGTTTCCGGGGCCAACGTCCTGACTTTC
CASSASRDRVSGANVLTF
>TRBD2|NA|TRBJ2-1|TRBV11-3
TGTGCCAGCAGCTTCACTAGCGGGAGGGCCGGTTACAATGAGCAGTTCTTC
CASSFTSGRAGYNEQFF
>TRBD1|NA|TRBJ1-1|TRBV30
TGTGCCTGGGGACAGGGCCAAGCTTTCTTT
CAWGQGQAFF
>TRBD1|NA|TRBJ2-1|TRBV28
TGTGCCAGCAGGGGACAGGGCTACAATGAGCAGTTCTTC
CASRGQGYNEQFF
>TRBD1|NA|TRBJ2-3|TRBV6-6
TGTGCCAGCCGCCAGGGACAGGGGCTTAAAGATACGCAGTATTTT
CASRQGQGLKDTQYF
>TRBD1|NA|TRBJ1-2|TRBV18
TGTGCCAGCTCACCACCAGTAGGGACAGGGGATAGCTATGGCTACACCTTC
CASSPPVGTGDSYGYTF
>NA|NA|TRBJ1-3|TRBV28
TGTGCCAGCAGGGAGGGTAACTCTGGAAACACCATATATTTT
CASREGNSGNTIYF
>TRBD2|NA|TRBJ2-1|TRBV2
TGTGCCAGCAGTGCTCTAGCGGGGAATAATGAGCAGTTCTTC
CASSALAGNNEQFF
>NA|NA|TRBJ2-5|TRBV7-9
TGTGCCAGCAGCTTAACGCAGGGGCCGGAGACCCAGTACTTC
CASSLTQGPETQYF
>TRBD1|once|TRBJ1-5|TRBV19
TGTGCCAGTAGTAAGGGCAGGGGGCCGGATCAGCCCCAGCATTTT
CASSKGRGPDQPQHF
>TRBD1|NA|TRBJ1-2|TRBV4-1
TGCGCCAGCAGCCAGTTAGGACAGGGTGAGGTCTACACCTTC
CASSQLGQGEVYTF
>NA|NA|TRBJ2-7|TRBV11-2
TGTGCCAGCTCCCTAGGTACAGGGCGATACGAGCAGTACTTC
CASSLGTGRYEQYF
>TRBD2|NA|TRBJ2-5|TRBV7-9
TGTGCCAGCAGCTTAGGGGCTAGCGGGGGGACTCAAGAGACCCAGTACTTC
CASSLGASGGTQETQYF
>NA|few|TRBJ1-2|TRBV5-4
TGTGCCAGCAGCCTGTGGGGGGGAGATGGCTACACCTTC
CASSLWGGDGYTF
>NA|NA|TRBJ2-2|TRBV14
TGTGCCAGCATGAAGGGGGTTTACACCGGGGAGCTGTTTTTT
CASMKGVYTGELFF
>NA|NA|TRBJ1-6|TRBV27
TGTGCCAGCAGAATTACCTGGACAGTCTATAATTCACCCCTCCACTTT
CASRITWTVYNSPLHF
>TRBD1|NA|TRBJ1-2|TRBV5-6
TGTGCCAGCAGGCCAGGACAGGGGAAAGGCTACACCTTC
CASRPGQGKGYTF